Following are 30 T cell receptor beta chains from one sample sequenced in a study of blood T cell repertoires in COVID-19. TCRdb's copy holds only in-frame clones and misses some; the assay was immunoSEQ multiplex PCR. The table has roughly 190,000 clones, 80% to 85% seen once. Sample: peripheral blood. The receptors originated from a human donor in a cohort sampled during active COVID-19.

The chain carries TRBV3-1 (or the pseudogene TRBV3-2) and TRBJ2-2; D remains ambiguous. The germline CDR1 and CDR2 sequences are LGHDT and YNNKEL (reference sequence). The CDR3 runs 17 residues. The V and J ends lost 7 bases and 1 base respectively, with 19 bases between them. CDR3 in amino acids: CASTSRYGFGNTGELFF. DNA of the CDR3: TGTGCCAGCACCTCAAGATACGGGTTCGGGAACACCGGGGAGCTGTTTTTT.

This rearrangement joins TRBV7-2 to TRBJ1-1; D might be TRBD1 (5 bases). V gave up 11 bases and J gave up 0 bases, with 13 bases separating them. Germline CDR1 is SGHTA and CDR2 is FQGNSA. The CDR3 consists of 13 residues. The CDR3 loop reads CALRKDMNTEAFF. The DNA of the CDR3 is TGTGCCCTAAGGAAGGACATGAACACTGAAGCTTTCTTT.

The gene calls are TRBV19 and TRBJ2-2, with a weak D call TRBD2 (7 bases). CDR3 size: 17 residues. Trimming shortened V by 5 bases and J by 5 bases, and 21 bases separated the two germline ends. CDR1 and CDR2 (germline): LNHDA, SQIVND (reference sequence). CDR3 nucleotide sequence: TGTGCCAGTAGTCACCCCAGGGGTCTCGGGGGGACCGGGGAGCTGTTTTTT. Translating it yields CASSHPRGLGGTGELFF.

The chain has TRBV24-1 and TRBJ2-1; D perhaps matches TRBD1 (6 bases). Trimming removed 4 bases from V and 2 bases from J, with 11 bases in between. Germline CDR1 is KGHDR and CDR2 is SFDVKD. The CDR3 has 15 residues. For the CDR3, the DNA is TGTGCCACCAGTGACACACAGGGTCCCTACAATGAGCAGTTCTTC. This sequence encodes CATSDTQGPYNEQFF.

CDR3 sequence: CASSEGYGNTEAFF. CDR3 nucleotide sequence: TGTGCCAGCAGTGAGGGTTACGGGAACACTGAAGCTTTCTTT. The chain couples TRBV28 to TRBJ1-1; no definite D call. Trimming took 5 bases from V and 1 from J, leaving 11 bases between them. Germline V gives CDR1 MDHEN, CDR2 SYDVKM. This CDR3 comprises 14 residues.

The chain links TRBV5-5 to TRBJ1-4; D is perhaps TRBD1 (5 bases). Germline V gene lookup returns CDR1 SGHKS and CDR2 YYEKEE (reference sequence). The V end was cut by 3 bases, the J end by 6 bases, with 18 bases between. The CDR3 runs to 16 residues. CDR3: CASSWGARTPDEKLFF. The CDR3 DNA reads TGTGCCAGCAGCTGGGGCGCACGTACTCCGGATGAAAAACTGTTTTTT.

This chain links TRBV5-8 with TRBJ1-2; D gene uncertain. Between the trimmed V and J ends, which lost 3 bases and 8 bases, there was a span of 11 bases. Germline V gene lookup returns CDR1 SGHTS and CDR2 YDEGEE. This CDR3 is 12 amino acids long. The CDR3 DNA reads TGTGCCAGCAGCTCGGGTTTTGGAGGCTACACCTTC. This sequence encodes CASSSGFGGYTF.

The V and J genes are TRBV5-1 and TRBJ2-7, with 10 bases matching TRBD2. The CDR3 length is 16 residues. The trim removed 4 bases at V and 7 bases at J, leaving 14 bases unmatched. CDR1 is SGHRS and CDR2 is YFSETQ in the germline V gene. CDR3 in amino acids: CASSPGLAAIGSEQYF. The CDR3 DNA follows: TGCGCCAGCAGCCCCGGACTAGCGGCCATTGGCTCGGAGCAGTACTTC.

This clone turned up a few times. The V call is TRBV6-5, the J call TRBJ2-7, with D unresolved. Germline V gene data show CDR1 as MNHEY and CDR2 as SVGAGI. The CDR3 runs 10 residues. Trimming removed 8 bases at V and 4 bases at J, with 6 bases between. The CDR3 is CASAAYEQYF. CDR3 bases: TGTGCCAGCGCCGCGTACGAGCAGTACTTC.

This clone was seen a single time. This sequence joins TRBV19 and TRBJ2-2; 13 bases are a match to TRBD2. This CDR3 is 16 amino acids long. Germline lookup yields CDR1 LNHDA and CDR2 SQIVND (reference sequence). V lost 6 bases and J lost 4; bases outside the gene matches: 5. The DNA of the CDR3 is TGTGCCAGTAGCAGTAGGACTAGCGGGAGCACCGGGGAGCTGTTTTTT. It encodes CASSSRTSGSTGELFF.

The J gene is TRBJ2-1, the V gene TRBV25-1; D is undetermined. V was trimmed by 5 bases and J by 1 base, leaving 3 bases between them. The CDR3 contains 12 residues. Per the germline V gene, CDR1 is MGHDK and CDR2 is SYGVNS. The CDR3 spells CASSPSYNEQFF. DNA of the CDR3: TGTGCCAGCAGTCCGTCCTACAATGAGCAGTTCTTC.

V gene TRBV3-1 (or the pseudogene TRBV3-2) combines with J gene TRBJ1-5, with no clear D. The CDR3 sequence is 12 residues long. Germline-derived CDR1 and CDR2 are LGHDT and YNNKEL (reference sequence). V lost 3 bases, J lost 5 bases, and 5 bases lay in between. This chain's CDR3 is CASSHPYQPQHF. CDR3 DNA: TGTGCCAGCAGCCACCCTTATCAGCCCCAGCATTTT.

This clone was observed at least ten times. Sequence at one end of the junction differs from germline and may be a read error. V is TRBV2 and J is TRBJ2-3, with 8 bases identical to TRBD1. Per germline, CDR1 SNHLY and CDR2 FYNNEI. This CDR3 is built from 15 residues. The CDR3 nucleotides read TGTGCCAGCAGTGATTCCGGACAGGGCCTTGGCCTCCTTCCTTTT. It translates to CASSDSGQGLGLLPF.

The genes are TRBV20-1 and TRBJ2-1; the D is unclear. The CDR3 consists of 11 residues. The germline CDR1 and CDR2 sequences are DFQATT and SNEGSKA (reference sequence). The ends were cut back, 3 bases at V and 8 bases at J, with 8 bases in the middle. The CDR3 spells CSARRWDEQFF. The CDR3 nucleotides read TGCAGTGCTAGGCGGTGGGATGAGCAGTTCTTC.

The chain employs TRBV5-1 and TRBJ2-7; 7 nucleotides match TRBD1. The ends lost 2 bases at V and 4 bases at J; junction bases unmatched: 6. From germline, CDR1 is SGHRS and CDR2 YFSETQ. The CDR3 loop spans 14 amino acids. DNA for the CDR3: TGCGCCAGCAGCTTAACGACAGGGAGATACGAGCAGTACTTC. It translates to CASSLTTGRYEQYF.

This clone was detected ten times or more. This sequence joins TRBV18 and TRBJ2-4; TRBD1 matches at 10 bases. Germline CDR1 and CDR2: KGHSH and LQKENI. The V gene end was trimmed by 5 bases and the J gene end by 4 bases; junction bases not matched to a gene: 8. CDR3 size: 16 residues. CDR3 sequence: CASSAGQGIEKNIQYF. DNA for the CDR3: TGTGCCAGCTCAGCGGGACAGGGGATTGAGAAAAACATTCAGTACTTC.

This CDR3 is CASSIPGLAGDDGTDTQYF. CDR3 bases: TGTGCCAGTAGTATTCCGGGACTAGCGGGAGATGATGGCACAGATACGCAGTATTTT. This chain joins TRBV19 and TRBJ2-3, with 14 bases fitting TRBD2. Per germline, CDR1 LNHDA and CDR2 SQIVND (reference sequence). This CDR3 is built from 19 residues. V was pared by 3 bases and J by 1 base, with 9 bases of the junction left unmatched.

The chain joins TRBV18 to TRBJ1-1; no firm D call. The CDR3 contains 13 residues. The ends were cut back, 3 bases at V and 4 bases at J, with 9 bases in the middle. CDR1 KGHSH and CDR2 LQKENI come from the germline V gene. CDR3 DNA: TGTGCCAGCTCACCGGGCAGCCCCACTGAAGCTTTCTTT. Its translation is CASSPGSPTEAFF.

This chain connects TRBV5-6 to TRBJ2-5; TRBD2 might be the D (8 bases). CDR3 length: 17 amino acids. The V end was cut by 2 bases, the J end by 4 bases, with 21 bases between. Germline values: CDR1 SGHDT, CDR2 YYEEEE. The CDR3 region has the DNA TGTGCCAGCAGCTTTTATGTGGACAGGACTAGCAGAGAGACCCAGTACTTC. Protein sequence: CASSFYVDRTSRETQYF.

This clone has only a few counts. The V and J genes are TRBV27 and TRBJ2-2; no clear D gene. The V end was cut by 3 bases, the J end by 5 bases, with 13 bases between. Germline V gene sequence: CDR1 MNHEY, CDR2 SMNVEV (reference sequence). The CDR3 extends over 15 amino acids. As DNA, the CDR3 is TGTGCCAGCAGTTTTTATTTGCTCGGGACCGGGGAGCTGTTTTTT. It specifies CASSFYLLGTGELFF.

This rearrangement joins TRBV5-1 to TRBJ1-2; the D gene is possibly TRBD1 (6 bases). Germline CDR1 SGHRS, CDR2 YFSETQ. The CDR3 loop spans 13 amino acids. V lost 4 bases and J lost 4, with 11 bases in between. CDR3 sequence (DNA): TGCGCCAGCAGCGTGGACAGCAGCTATGGCTACACCTTC. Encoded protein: CASSVDSSYGYTF.

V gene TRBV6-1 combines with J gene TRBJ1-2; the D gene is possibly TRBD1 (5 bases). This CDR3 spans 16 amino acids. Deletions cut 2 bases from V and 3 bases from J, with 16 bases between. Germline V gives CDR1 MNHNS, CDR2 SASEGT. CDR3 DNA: TGTGCCAGCAGTGAATTCCTTGGCGGGGCTTACTATGGCTACACCTTC. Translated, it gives CASSEFLGGAYYGYTF.

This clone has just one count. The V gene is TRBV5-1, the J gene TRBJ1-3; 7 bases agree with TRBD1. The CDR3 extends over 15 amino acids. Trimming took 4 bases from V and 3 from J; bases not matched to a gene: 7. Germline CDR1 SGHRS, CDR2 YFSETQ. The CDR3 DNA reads TGCGCCAGCAGCCCCCAGACAGGGAATGGAAACACCATATATTTT. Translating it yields CASSPQTGNGNTIYF.

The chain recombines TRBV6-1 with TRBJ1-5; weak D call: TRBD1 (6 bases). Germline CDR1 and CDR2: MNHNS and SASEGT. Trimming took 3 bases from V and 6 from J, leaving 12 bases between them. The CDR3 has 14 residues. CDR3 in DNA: TGTGCCAGCAGTGATAATCAGGGGCGTCAGCCCCAGCATTTT. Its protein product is CASSDNQGRQPQHF.

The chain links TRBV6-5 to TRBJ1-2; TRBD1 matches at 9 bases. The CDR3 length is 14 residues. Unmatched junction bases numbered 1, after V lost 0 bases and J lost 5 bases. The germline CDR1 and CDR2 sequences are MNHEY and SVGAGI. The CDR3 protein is CASSYSDRGYGYTF. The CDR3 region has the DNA TGTGCCAGCAGTTACTCCGACAGGGGGTATGGCTACACCTTC.

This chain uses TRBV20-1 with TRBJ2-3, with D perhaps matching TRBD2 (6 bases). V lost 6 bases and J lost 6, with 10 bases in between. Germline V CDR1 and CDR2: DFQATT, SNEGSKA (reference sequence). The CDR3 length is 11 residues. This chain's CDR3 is CSAQRGDTQYF. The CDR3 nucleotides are TGCAGTGCCCAACGGGGGGATACGCAGTATTTT.

CDR3 sequence reads: CASSLGAARNEQFF. DNA of the CDR3: TGTGCCAGCTCCCTGGGGGCAGCCCGTAATGAGCAGTTCTTC. The chain uses TRBV18 and TRBJ2-1, with a weak D call TRBD1 (6 bases). CDR1 and CDR2 (germline): KGHSH, LQKENI. This CDR3 comprises 14 residues. V shed 6 bases and J shed 7 bases, with 16 bases lying between them.

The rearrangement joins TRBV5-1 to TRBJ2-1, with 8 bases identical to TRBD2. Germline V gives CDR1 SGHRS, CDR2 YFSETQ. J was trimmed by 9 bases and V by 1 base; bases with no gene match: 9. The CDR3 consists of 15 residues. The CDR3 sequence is CASSLYPGGLGEQFF. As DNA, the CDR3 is TGCGCCAGCAGCTTGTATCCGGGGGGGCTCGGTGAGCAGTTCTTC.

Here the CDR3 DNA reads TGTGCCAGCAGTGAGCAGTTCTATGGCTACACCTTC. Its protein product is CASSEQFYGYTF. The gene calls are TRBV2 and TRBJ1-2; D gene uncertain. V lost 3 bases and J 4 bases, leaving 6 bases between the germline ends. The V gene's germline CDR1 is SNHLY and CDR2 FYNNEI. This CDR3 has 12 residues.

The CDR3 is CASSQGKGVIDGYTF. CDR3 nucleotides: TGTGCCAGCAGCCAAGGGAAGGGGGTCATCGATGGCTACACCTTC. This chain joins TRBV3-1 (or the pseudogene TRBV3-2) and TRBJ1-2; tentative D call: TRBD1 (6 bases). V was pared by 1 base and J by 6 bases, with 15 bases between. Per germline, CDR1 LGHDT and CDR2 YNNKEL (reference sequence). The CDR3 contains 15 residues.